The 18 T cell receptor beta chains reported below all come from one sample, sequenced in a study of blood T cell repertoires in COVID-19. Clones were sequenced by immunoSEQ multiplex PCR, and TCRdb holds only the in-frame ones, with some missing. Of fewer than 85,000 clones in the sample, 80% to 90% are singletons; the top ten hold 4.5% to 5.5%. The sequenced sample consisted of peripheral blood. The receptors come from a human donor in a cohort sampled during active COVID-19.

The chain recombines TRBV30 with TRBJ2-2; D gene unclear. Germline V gene lookup returns CDR1 GTSNPN and CDR2 SVGIG (reference sequence). Trimming shortened V by 2 bases and J by 6 bases, and 7 bases separated the two germline ends. This CDR3 has 12 residues. CDR3 in DNA: TGTGCCTGGAGTCCAGTTTCCGGGGAGCTGTTTTTT. It is translated as CAWSPVSGELFF.

Points on this clone: Mismatch with germline at one junction end may stem from a read error. The rearrangement uses TRBV18 and TRBJ1-1; 7 bases agree with TRBD1. This CDR3 comprises 17 residues. Germline V gene data show CDR1 as KGHSH and CDR2 as LQKENI. The CDR3 here is CAGSQLPGQLMNTEAFF. CDR3 sequence (DNA): TGTGCCGGCTCACAACTCCCGGGACAGTTAATGAACACTGAAGCTTTCTTT.

This chain links TRBV4-1 with TRBJ1-4; TRBD1 agrees at 10 bases. V gave up 2 bases and J gave up 7 bases; unmatched junction bases: 7. The CDR3 loop spans 16 amino acids. The germline CDR1 and CDR2 sequences are MGHRA and YSYEKL. The CDR3 coding sequence is TGCGCCAGCAGCCAAAAAGACAGGGGGCGAAGTGAAAAACTGTTTTTT. Protein sequence: CASSQKDRGRSEKLFF.

In DNA form, the CDR3 reads TGTGCCAGCACCAGTGCAGGGGTTGAAAAACTGTTTTTT. Protein sequence: CASTSAGVEKLFF. The V call is TRBV6-5, the J call TRBJ1-4; TRBD1 is a possible D gene (6 bases). Trimming removed 7 bases from V and 7 bases from J, with 13 bases in between. Looked up from germline, CDR1 is MNHEY and CDR2 is SVGAGI. The length of the CDR3 is 13 residues.

This clone was counted a single time. V and J are TRBV29-1 and TRBJ2-3; 7 bases match TRBD1. This CDR3 is 14 amino acids long. V lost 6 bases to trimming and J lost 2 bases; unmatched junction nucleotides: 8. The germline V gene encodes CDR1 SQVTM and CDR2 ANQGSEA. CDR3 DNA: TGCAGCGTCCCAAAGGGGGCTACCACAGATACGCAGTATTTT. Residues: CSVPKGATTDTQYF.

This clone was detected once. The chain combines TRBV6-1 with TRBJ2-2; TRBD1 matches 7 bases. Germline loops: CDR1 MNHNS, CDR2 SASEGT. The ends lost 3 bases at V and 2 bases at J; junction bases unmatched: 3. The length of the CDR3 is 15 residues. The CDR3 nucleotides are TGTGCCAGCAGTGAGGGACAGCATAACACCGGGGAGCTGTTTTTT. As protein: CASSEGQHNTGELFF.

The J gene is TRBJ2-7, the V gene TRBV28, with TRBD2 as a possible D gene (5 bases). This CDR3 comprises 13 residues. Deletions cut 5 bases from V and 5 bases from J, with 13 bases between. The germline V gene has CDR1 MDHEN and CDR2 SYDVKM. CDR3 amino acids: CASSPSTGNEQYF. Written as DNA, the CDR3 is TGTGCCAGCAGTCCCAGCACCGGGAACGAGCAGTACTTC.

The chain joins TRBV30 to TRBJ1-6; D perhaps matches TRBD1 (5 bases). V was shortened by 3 bases and J by 10 bases, with 13 bases between the two germline ends. This CDR3 is 13 amino acids long. In germline, CDR1 is GTSNPN, CDR2 SVGIG (reference sequence). This CDR3 reads CAWRQPGDSPLHF. Here the CDR3 DNA reads TGTGCCTGGAGGCAACCGGGGGACTCACCCCTCCACTTT.

V usage is TRBV28 and J usage is TRBJ2-2; 7 bases are a match to TRBD2. CDR1 MDHEN and CDR2 SYDVKM come from the germline V gene. V shed 3 bases, J shed 8 bases, and the junction held 12 bases outside the gene matches. This CDR3 spans 16 amino acids. In DNA, the CDR3 is TGTGCCAGCAGTTTCGCCTCCGGGGGAGGGGCAGGGGAGCTGTTTTTT. Translated, it gives CASSFASGGGAGELFF.

J is TRBJ2-2 and V is TRBV5-1; TRBD1 agrees at 9 bases. The CDR3 sequence is 15 residues long. The V gene's germline CDR1 is SGHRS and CDR2 YFSETQ. The J segment lost 3 bases and the V segment lost 7 bases, leaving 7 bases of the junction unmatched. The CDR3 DNA is TGCGCCAGCGGTACCACAGGGGGCGACACCGGGGAGCTGTTTTTT. This codes for CASGTTGGDTGELFF.

The chain uses TRBV11-3 and TRBJ2-2; no reliable D call. The CDR3 sequence is 12 residues long. Trimming stripped 5 bases from V and 7 bases from J, with 8 bases between. The germline CDR1 and CDR2 sequences are SGHNT and YENEEA. The CDR3 nucleotides are TGTGCCAGCAGCGAGGCTGGCGGGGAGCTGTTTTTT. It codes for CASSEAGGELFF.

V is TRBV19 and J is TRBJ1-2, with D unclear. Germline lookup yields CDR1 LNHDA and CDR2 SQIVND (reference sequence). V was trimmed by 0 bases and J by 8 bases, leaving 13 bases between them. The CDR3 totals 14 residues. The CDR3 spells CASSIEPGPVGYTF. In nucleotides, the CDR3 is TGTGCCAGTAGTATAGAGCCGGGTCCAGTGGGCTACACCTTC. The full variable domain, in which reference TRBV19 and TRBJ1-2 provide the parts outside the CDR3, is DGGITQSPKYLFRKEGQNVTLSCEQNLNHDAMYWYRQDPGQGLRLIYYSQIVNDFQKGDIAEGYSVSREKKESFPLTVTSAQKNPTAFYLCASSIEPGPVGYTFGSGTRLTVV.

The chain uses TRBV18 and TRBJ1-3; D is perhaps TRBD1 (5 bases). V lost 3 bases, J lost 0 bases, and 9 bases lay in between. The CDR3 spans 15 residues. Germline V lookup: CDR1 KGHSH, CDR2 LQKENI. The CDR3 sequence: CASSPGLTSGNTIYF. The CDR3 nucleotides are TGTGCCAGCTCACCGGGACTAACCTCTGGAAACACCATATATTTT.

V usage is TRBV4-1 and J usage is TRBJ1-1; TRBD1 matches 8 bases. The V and J ends lost 3 bases and 0 bases, in that order; junction bases with no gene match: 6. The CDR3 totals 16 residues. Germline V lookup: CDR1 MGHRA, CDR2 YSYEKL. For the CDR3, the DNA is TGCGCCAGCAGCCATAAAGGGGACAGGATGAACACTGAAGCTTTCTTT. It codes for CASSHKGDRMNTEAFF.

The gene calls are TRBV6-5 and TRBJ1-2; 9 positions agree with TRBD1. Losses at the gene ends were 8 bases for V and 3 bases for J; bases not matched to a gene: 10. The CDR3 is 15 amino acids. The germline gives CDR1 MNHEY, CDR2 SVGAGI. The CDR3 nucleotides read TGTGCCAGCGCCCTCCGGGACAGGGAGGACTATGGCTACACCTTC. The encoded protein is CASALRDREDYGYTF.

By share, this clone counts as large. The V gene is TRBV2, the J gene TRBJ1-6, with 9 nucleotides matching TRBD1. The CDR3 covers 17 residues. Germline loops: CDR1 SNHLY, CDR2 FYNNEI. V lost 6 bases, J lost 8 bases, and 14 bases stayed unmatched. The CDR3: CASRSDTGGVWDSPLHF. CDR3 nucleotides: TGTGCCAGCAGGAGCGATACAGGGGGCGTTTGGGATTCACCCCTCCACTTT.

J is TRBJ1-2 and V is TRBV18; 8 bases match TRBD1. This CDR3 contains 14 residues. The germline V gene has CDR1 KGHSH and CDR2 LQKENI. J gave up 3 bases and V 4 bases, and 4 bases lay outside the gene matches. CDR3 coding DNA: TGTGCCAGCTCACAACCGGGACAGGACTATGGCTACACCTTC. Its protein product is CASSQPGQDYGYTF. The complete variable domain, with remaining parts taken from reference TRBV18 and TRBJ1-2, reads NAGVMQNPRHLVRRRGQEARLRCSPMKGHSHVYWYRQLPEEGLKFMVYLQKENIIDESGMPKERFSAEFPKEGPSILRIQQVVRGDSAAYFCASSQPGQDYGYTFGSGTRLTVV.

This clone was counted once. The V and J genes are TRBV19 and TRBJ1-5, with D perhaps matching TRBD1 (6 bases). Trimming removed 5 bases at V and 2 bases at J, with 16 bases between. The CDR3 runs to 16 residues. CDR1 and CDR2 from the germline V gene are LNHDA and SQIVND (reference sequence). CDR3 sequence (DNA): TGTGCCAGTAGTTTAATTGGGGGCCAGGGCAATCAGCCCCAGCATTTT. It yields the protein CASSLIGGQGNQPQHF.